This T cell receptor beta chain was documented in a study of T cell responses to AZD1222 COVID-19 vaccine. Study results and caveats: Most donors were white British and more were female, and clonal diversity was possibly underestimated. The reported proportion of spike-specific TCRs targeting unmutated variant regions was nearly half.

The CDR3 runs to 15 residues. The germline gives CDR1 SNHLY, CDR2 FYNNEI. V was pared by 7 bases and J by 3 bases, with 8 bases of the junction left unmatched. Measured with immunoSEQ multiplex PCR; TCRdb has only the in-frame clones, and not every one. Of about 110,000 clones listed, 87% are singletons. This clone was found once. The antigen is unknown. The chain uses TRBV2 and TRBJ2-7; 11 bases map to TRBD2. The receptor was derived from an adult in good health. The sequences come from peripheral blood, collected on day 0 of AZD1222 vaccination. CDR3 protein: CASTHPTSGNYEQYF. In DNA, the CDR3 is TGTGCCAGCACCCACCCGACTAGCGGGAACTACGAGCAGTACTTC.